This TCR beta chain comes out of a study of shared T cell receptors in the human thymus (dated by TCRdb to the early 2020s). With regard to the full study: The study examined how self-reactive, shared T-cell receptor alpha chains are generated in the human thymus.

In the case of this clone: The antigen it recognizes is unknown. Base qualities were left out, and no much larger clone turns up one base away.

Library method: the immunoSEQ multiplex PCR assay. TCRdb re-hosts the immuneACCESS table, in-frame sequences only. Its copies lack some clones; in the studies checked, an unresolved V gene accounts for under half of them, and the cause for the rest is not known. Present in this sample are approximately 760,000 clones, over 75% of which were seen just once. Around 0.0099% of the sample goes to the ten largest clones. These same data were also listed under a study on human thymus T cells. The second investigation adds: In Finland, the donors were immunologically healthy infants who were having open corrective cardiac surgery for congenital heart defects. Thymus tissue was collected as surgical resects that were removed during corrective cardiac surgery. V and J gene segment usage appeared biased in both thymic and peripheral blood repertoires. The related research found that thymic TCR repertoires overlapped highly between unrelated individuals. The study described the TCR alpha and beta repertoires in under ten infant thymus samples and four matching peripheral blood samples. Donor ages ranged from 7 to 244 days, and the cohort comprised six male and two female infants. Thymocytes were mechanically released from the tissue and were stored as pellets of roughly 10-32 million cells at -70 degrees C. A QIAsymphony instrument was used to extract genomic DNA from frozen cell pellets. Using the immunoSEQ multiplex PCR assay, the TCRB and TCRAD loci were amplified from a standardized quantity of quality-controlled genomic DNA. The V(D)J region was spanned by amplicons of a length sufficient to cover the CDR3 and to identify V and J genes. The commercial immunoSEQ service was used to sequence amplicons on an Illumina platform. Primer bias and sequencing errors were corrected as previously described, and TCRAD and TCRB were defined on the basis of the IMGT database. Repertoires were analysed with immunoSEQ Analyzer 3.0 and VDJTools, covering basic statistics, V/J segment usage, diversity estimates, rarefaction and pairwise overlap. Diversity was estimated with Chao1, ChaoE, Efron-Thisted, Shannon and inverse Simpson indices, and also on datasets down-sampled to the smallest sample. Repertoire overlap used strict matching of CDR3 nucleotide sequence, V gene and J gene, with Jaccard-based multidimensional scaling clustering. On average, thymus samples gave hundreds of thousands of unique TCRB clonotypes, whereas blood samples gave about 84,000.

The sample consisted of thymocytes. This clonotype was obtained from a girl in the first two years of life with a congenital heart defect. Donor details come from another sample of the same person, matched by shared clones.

CDR3 loop: CASSLDRSSYNSPLHF. The DNA sequence is as follows: TGTGCCAGCAGTTTAGACAGAAGCTCCTATAATTCACCCCTCCACTTT. The chain couples TRBV28 to TRBJ1-6, with TRBD1 as a weak D call on 5 bases. Taken from the germline V gene, the CDR1 and CDR2 loops are MDHEN and SYDVKM. The CDR3, from cysteine to phenylalanine, totals 16 residues. Only CDR3 DNA remains: 48 bases, in frame from the first base. V sheds 2 bases and J sheds 0 bases, leaving 8 bases between their ends.